This is a list of T cell receptor beta chains from one sample in a study of identical twins. Via MiXCR, TCRdb re-called the 5' RACE reads, giving one row per CDR3 protein. Of hundreds of thousands of distinct CDR3 sequences in the sample, 15% to 20% are singletons; the top ten hold about an eighth. The sample also formed part of further work on T cells expressing NK-cell markers.

Sample: PBMCs. The receptors here all came from a woman aged 18-29 years in good health. The CDR3 runs from the conserved cysteine through the conserved F or W. The D gene is left open where the match is weak. Rows give clone size only sometimes, using once, few, many, or a class for an expanded clone.

TGTGCCAGCAGCCCCGGTGGAGGGCAAGGTGGAAATTCACCCCTCCACTTT | CASSPGGGQGGNSPLHF | NA | TRBJ1-6 | TRBV7-9 | NA
TGTGCCAGCAGTTTATTTTCTCCTAAATCGGGCAATGAGCAGTTCTTC | CASSLFSPKSGNEQFF | NA | TRBJ2-1 | TRBV12-3/TRBV12-4 | NA
TGCAGTGCCAAGACTGGCGTAGTCCCCTACGAGCAGTACTTC | CSAKTGVVPYEQYF | few | TRBJ2-7 | TRBV20-1 | NA
TGTGCCAGCAGCTTCAGCGGGACGACAATGAAGGGGTTCTTC | CASSFSGTTMKGFF | NA | TRBJ2-1 | TRBV11-2 | TRBD2
TGTGCCAGCAGCAAGTACGGCCCTTTCACAGATACGCAGTATTTT | CASSKYGPFTDTQYF | NA | TRBJ2-3 | TRBV6-2/TRBV6-3 | NA
TGTGCCAGCAGCCAAGTTCGAGGGAGTCTCTCACCCCTCCACTTT | CASSQVRGSLSPLHF | few | TRBJ1-6 | TRBV3-1 | NA
TGTGCCAGCAGCTTAGCGACGGACTACGTCTACAAGCAGTACTTC | CASSLATDYVYKQYF | NA | TRBJ2-7 | TRBV11-1 | NA
TGTGCCAGCAGTTTTCGCAGGACAGCCTCCTACGAGCAGTACTTC | CASSFRRTASYEQYF | many | TRBJ2-7 | TRBV12-3/TRBV12-4 | NA
TGTGCCAGCAGTTGGGGACGGCCCAATGAGCAGTTCTTC | CASSWGRPNEQFF | few | TRBJ2-1 | TRBV12-3/TRBV12-4 | NA
TGCGCCAGCAGCCCAACCCCGGGAGGTTTCACTGAAGCTTTCTTT | CASSPTPGGFTEAFF | NA | TRBJ1-1 | TRBV5-1 | NA
TGCAGTGCGGAAGACAGTATCAATGAGCAGTTCTTC | CSAEDSINEQFF | NA | TRBJ2-1 | TRBV20-1 | NA
TGTGCCAGCAAAACAGGGAACAACTATGGCTACACCTTC | CASKTGNNYGYTF | few | TRBJ1-2 | TRBV12-3/TRBV12-4 | NA
TGTGCCAGCAGCGTCAGGGGGAAGCATCACTACGAGCAGTACTTC | CASSVRGKHHYEQYF | NA | TRBJ2-7 | TRBV12-3/TRBV12-4 | TRBD1
TGCAGTGTGGCGGGGCACAATGAGCAGTTCTTC | CSVAGHNEQFF | few | TRBJ2-1 | TRBV20-1 | NA
TGTGCCACCGGGACAGTGGTAGGTGGCGAGCAGTTCTTC | CATGTVVGGEQFF | few | TRBJ2-1 | TRBV15 | TRBD1
TGCAGTGCTAGAGAATTTCGGGCGGGAGCTCGGGAGACCCAGTACTTC | CSAREFRAGARETQYF | NA | TRBJ2-5 | TRBV20-1 | TRBD2
TGCGCCAGCAGTGCCCGGCAGGGGTCCTACGAGCAGTACTTC | CASSARQGSYEQYF | NA | TRBJ2-7 | TRBV10-2 | NA
TGTGCCAGCTCACCACAATCGAGAGAGACCCAGTACTTC | CASSPQSRETQYF | few | TRBJ2-5 | TRBV18 | NA
TGTGCCAGCATAGGGACAGGGAGGCAGCCCCAGCATTTT | CASIGTGRQPQHF | NA | TRBJ1-5 | TRBV6-1 | TRBD1
TGTGCCAGCAGCTCCCTAACGGAGCAGTACTTC | CASSSLTEQYF | few | TRBJ2-7 | TRBV7-9 | NA
TGTGCCACCAGCAGCCAATGGGGCGGGGGGCACACAGATACGCAGTATTTT | CATSSQWGGGHTDTQYF | few | TRBJ2-3 | TRBV15 | TRBD2
TGCAGTGCTAGAGATCCCAGGGATGTTAATCAGCCCCAGCATTTT | CSARDPRDVNQPQHF | once | TRBJ1-5 | TRBV20-1 | NA
TGTGCCACCCAGGGACTAGCGGGCCTCTGGGATGAGCAGTTCTTC | CATQGLAGLWDEQFF | few | TRBJ2-1 | TRBV27 | TRBD2
TGTGCCAGCAGTTTCCAGCGTACAAGCTATGGCTACACCTTC | CASSFQRTSYGYTF | NA | TRBJ1-2 | TRBV27 | NA
TGTGCCAGCAGTTCAGGCGGGACAGCTAATGAAAAACTGTTTTTT | CASSSGGTANEKLFF | few | TRBJ1-4 | TRBV5-6 | TRBD1
TGTGCCAGCAGTATGCAACAGGGGGGCTCCTACAATGAGCAGTTCTTC | CASSMQQGGSYNEQFF | few | TRBJ2-1 | TRBV6-1 | TRBD1
TGTGCCAGCAGGCGGGAGGGCCGGTCGGTGGGAAATGAGCAGTTCTTC | CASRREGRSVGNEQFF | once | TRBJ2-1 | TRBV6-1 | TRBD2
TGTGCCATCACCTCAGACCACGAGCAGTACTTC | CAITSDHEQYF | few | TRBJ2-7 | TRBV10-3 | NA
TGTGCCATCCAGTCCCCTTCCACAGGGTACGAGCAGTACTTC | CAIQSPSTGYEQYF | few | TRBJ2-7 | TRBV10-3 | NA
TGTGCCAGCAGCGGGGGGGCGGCGGGTCTCACAGATACGCAGTATTTT | CASSGGAAGLTDTQYF | NA | TRBJ2-3 | TRBV9 | NA
TGTGCCATTGGGACCTCCGGCGAAGAGACCCAGTACTTC | CAIGTSGEETQYF | few | TRBJ2-5 | TRBV12-3/TRBV12-4 | NA
TGCGCCAGCAGCTTGGAGGTTTCAAAGACCCAGTACTTC | CASSLEVSKTQYF | NA | TRBJ2-5 | TRBV5-1 | NA
TGCAGTGCCGCCTGGATGAACACTGAAGCTTTCTTT | CSAAWMNTEAFF | few | TRBJ1-1 | TRBV20-1 | NA
TGCAGCGTTTCCCCAGGGACAGATACGCAGTATTTT | CSVSPGTDTQYF | few | TRBJ2-3 | TRBV29-1 | NA
TGTGCCAGCAGCTCCCGACTAGCGGGACCATACGAGCAGTACTTC | CASSSRLAGPYEQYF | NA | TRBJ2-7 | TRBV13 | TRBD2
TGTGCCACCAGTGACGTTAACACAGATACGCAGTATTTT | CATSDVNTDTQYF | NA | TRBJ2-3 | TRBV24-1 | NA
TGCAGTGCAAGCCGGGACAGGGGAGGTTCACCCCTCCACTTT | CSASRDRGGSPLHF | NA | TRBJ1-6 | TRBV20-1 | TRBD1
TGTGCCAGCAGTGAAGAAAACTCCCGGGGGACAGATACGCAGTATTTT | CASSEENSRGTDTQYF | NA | TRBJ2-3 | TRBV2 | NA
TGTGCCACCCATATAGGGTGGGGAAATGAGCAGTTCTTC | CATHIGWGNEQFF | NA | TRBJ2-1 | TRBV6-2/TRBV6-3 | NA
TGCGCCAGCAGCCAAGAAACTAGCGGGAGGTCGAACCTCAGGGATACGCAGTATTTT | CASSQETSGRSNLRDTQYF | NA | TRBJ2-3 | TRBV4-3 | TRBD2
TGTGCTAGTGGTTTTGATGGAGCTTTTCAGTACTTC | CASGFDGAFQYF | few | TRBJ2-4 | TRBV12-5 | NA
TGTGCCACCCAGGGCCAACCGGGACAACAGTACTTC | CATQGQPGQQYF | NA | TRBJ2-5 | TRBV10-3 | NA
TGTGCCAGCAGCTCCCTGTTGAGCCTGGGAGAGACCCAGTACTTC | CASSSLLSLGETQYF | few | TRBJ2-5 | TRBV7-8 | NA
TGTGCCAGCCAGTGGGACTACAATGAGCAGTTCTTC | CASQWDYNEQFF | NA | TRBJ2-1 | TRBV12-3/TRBV12-4 | NA
TGCAGCGTGCGACAGGGGGCAGGGACTGAAGCTTTCTTT | CSVRQGAGTEAFF | few | TRBJ1-1 | TRBV29-1 | TRBD1
TGTGCCAGCAGCTTAAGCGGGGGGGAATGGGAGACCCAGTACTTC | CASSLSGGEWETQYF | few | TRBJ2-5 | TRBV7-2 | TRBD2
TGTGCCAGCAGCATGGGTCCGGACAGAGCGAACGAAGCTTTCTTT | CASSMGPDRANEAFF | few | TRBJ1-1 | TRBV11-2 | NA
TGTGCCAGCAGCGTAGAGGGTCGAGACGAGCAGTACTTC | CASSVEGRDEQYF | NA | TRBJ2-7 | TRBV9 | NA
TGTGCCAGCGGAGATAGGGACAGATATTACAATGAGCAGTTCTTC | CASGDRDRYYNEQFF | NA | TRBJ2-1 | TRBV12-3/TRBV12-4 | TRBD1